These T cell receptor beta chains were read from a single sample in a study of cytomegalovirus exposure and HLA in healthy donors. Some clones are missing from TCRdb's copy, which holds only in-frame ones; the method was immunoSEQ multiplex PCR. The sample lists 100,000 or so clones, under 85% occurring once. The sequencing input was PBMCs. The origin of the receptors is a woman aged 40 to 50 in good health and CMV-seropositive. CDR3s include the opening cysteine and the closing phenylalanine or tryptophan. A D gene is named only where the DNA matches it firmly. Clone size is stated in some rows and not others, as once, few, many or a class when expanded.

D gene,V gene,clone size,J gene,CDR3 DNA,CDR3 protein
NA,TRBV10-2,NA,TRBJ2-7,TGCGCCAGCAGGCGGGAATCCTACGAGCAGTACTTC,CASRRESYEQYF
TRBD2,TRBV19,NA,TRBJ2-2,TGTGCCAGTAGTATTTACGGCGGGAGGGACACCGGGGAGCTGTTTTTT,CASSIYGGRDTGELFF
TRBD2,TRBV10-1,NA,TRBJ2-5,TGCGCCAGCAGTGACAGCGGGAGGTACCAAGAGACCCAGTACTTC,CASSDSGRYQETQYF
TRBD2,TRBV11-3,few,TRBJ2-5,TGTGCCAGCAGCCTAGGACTAGCGTACCAAGAGACCCAGTACTTC,CASSLGLAYQETQYF
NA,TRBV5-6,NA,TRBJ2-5,TGTGCCAGCAGCTTGACGCTATCGGAGACCCAGTACTTC,CASSLTLSETQYF
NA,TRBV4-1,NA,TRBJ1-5,TGCGCCAGCAGCCAAGGGGCAGGCAATCAGCCCCAGCATTTT,CASSQGAGNQPQHF
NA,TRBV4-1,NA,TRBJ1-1,TGCGCCAGCAGCCAAGTCGACAGGCGGGACACTGAAGCTTTCTTT,CASSQVDRRDTEAFF
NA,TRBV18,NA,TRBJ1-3,TGTGCCAGCTCACCGAGAGAATTCTCTGGAAACACCATATATTTT,CASSPREFSGNTIYF
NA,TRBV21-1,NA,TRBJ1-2,TGTGCCAGCAGCAAAGAGAATAAGGACAGGTTAGATGGCTACACCTTC,CASSKENKDRLDGYTF
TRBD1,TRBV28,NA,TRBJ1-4,TGTGCCAGCAGTGCTCCGGGACAGGGTGCCGAAAAACTGTTTTTT,CASSAPGQGAEKLFF
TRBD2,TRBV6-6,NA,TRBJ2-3,TGTGCCAGCAGACCCCGCCTAGCGGGCACAGATACGCAGTATTTT,CASRPRLAGTDTQYF
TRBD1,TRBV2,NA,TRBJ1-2,TGTGCCAGCAGTGAACTGAGGACAGGGGTTTATGGCTACACCTTC,CASSELRTGVYGYTF
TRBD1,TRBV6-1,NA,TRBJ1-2,TGTGCCAGCAGGACGACAGGGAACTATGGCTACACCTTC,CASRTTGNYGYTF
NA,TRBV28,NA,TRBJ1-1,TGTGCCAGCAGTTTTATGGTTTGCCCCTTCTGTCTCAGCACTGAAGCTTTCTTT,CASSFMVCPFCLSTEAFF
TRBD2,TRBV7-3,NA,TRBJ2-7,TGTGCCAGCAGCCCGGGACTAGCATTCGAGCAGTACTTC,CASSPGLAFEQYF
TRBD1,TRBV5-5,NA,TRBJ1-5,TGTGCCAGCAGCTCCATTCACAGGGGTGCATCCAATCAGCCCCAGCATTTT,CASSSIHRGASNQPQHF
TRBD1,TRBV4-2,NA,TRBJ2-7,TGTGCCAGCAGCCTCCGGGACAGCTCCTACGAGCAGTACTTC,CASSLRDSSYEQYF
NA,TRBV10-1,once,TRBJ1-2,TGCGCCAGCAGTGAGATCTTATCGGCGGGAAGGTATGGCTACACCTTC,CASSEILSAGRYGYTF
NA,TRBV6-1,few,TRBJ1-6,TGTGCCAGCAGCCATAATCAGGGACTTGAATCACCCCTCCACTTT,CASSHNQGLESPLHF
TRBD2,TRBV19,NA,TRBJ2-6,TGTGCCAGTAGTATTTTCGGGGGGACTGGGGCCAACGTCCTGACTTTC,CASSIFGGTGANVLTF
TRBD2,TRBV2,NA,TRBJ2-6,TGTGCCAGCCTGCGGGGGGCCTTCTCTGGGGCCAACGTCCTGACTTTC,CASLRGAFSGANVLTF
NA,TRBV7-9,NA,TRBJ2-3,TGTTCCAGCAGCGACCAACGCCTAGCTTCATCGTCAGATACGCAGTATTTT,CSSSDQRLASSSDTQYF
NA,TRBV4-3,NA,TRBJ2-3,TGCGCCAGCAGCCAAGATTGGGCCACAGATACGCAGTATTTT,CASSQDWATDTQYF
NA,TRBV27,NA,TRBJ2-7,TGTGCCAGCAGTTTATCAAGGTTCCAGGTTGTTAATGAATACTTC,CASSLSRFQVVNEYF
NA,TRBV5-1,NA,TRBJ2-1,TGCGCCAGCAGCCTTCAGATCCAGTTAAACAATGAGCAGTTCTTC,CASSLQIQLNNEQFF
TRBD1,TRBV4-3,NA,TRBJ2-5,TGCGCCAGCAGCCCACAAAGGACAGGGGGCACAGAGACCCAGTACTTC,CASSPQRTGGTETQYF
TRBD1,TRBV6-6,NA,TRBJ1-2,TGTGCCAGCAGCCAAGCCTCAGGGGGAGCCGATGGCTACACCTTC,CASSQASGGADGYTF
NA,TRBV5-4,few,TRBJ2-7,TGTGCCAGCAGCTCGGGGGACTCCTACGAGCAGTACTTC,CASSSGDSYEQYF
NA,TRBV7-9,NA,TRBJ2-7,TGTGCCAGCAGCTTAGCGTCAGGCAGATCCTACGAGCAGTACTTC,CASSLASGRSYEQYF
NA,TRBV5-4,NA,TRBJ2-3,TGTGCCAGCAGCTTGGCGGGGGATACGCAGTATTTT,CASSLAGDTQYF
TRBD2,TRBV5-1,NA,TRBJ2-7,TGCGCCAGCAGCTTGCAAGCGGGAGGGCCAGGGGAGCAGTACTTC,CASSLQAGGPGEQYF
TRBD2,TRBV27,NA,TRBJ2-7,TGTGCCACCAAGCGGGACCGCTCCTACGAGCAGTACTTC,CATKRDRSYEQYF
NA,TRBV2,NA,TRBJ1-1,TGTGCCAGCGCGTTGAGGGCAGAAGCTTTCTTT,CASALRAEAFF